The present T cell receptor beta chain was sequenced within a study of shared clonotypes between healthy human individuals. Profiled with immunoSEQ multiplex PCR; TCRdb holds only in-frame clones, not every one. The sample records 850,000 to 1,200,000 clones, approximately 76% being singletons. The sample consisted of memory CD4+ T cells sorted from blood. Documented subset: CD45RA-negative fraction. The source of this sequence is a man aged 18 to 35 in good health.

The CDR3 loop is CASSLLAAGVGGTQYF. CDR3 in DNA: TGTGCCAGCAGCTTGCTCGCAGCGGGGGTCGGGGGTACGCAGTATTTT. This chain connects TRBV11-1 to TRBJ2-3, with 8 bases matching TRBD2. CDR1 is SGHAT, CDR2 FQDESV, per germline (reference sequence). J was trimmed by 8 bases and V by 3 bases; bases with no gene match: 13. This CDR3 comprises 16 residues.